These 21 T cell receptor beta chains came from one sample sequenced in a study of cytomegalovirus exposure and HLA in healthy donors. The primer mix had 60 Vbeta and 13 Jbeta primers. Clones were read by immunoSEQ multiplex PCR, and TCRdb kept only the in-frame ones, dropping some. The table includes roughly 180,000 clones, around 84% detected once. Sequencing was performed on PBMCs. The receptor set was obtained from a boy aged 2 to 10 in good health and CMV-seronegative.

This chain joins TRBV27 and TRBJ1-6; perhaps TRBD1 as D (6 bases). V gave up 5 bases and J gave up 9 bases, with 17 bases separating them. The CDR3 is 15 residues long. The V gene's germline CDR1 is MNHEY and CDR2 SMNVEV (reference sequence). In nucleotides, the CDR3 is TGTGCCAGCAGTCCCACAGGGTCACAAGGTTCACCCCTCCACTTT. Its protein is CASSPTGSQGSPLHF.

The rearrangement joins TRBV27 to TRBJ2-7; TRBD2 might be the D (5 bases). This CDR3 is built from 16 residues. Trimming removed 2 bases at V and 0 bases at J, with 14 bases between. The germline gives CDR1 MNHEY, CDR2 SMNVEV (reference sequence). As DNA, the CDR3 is TGTGCCAGCAGTTTAGAGCGGAGAGGAAGCTCCTACGAGCAGTACTTC. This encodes CASSLERRGSSYEQYF.

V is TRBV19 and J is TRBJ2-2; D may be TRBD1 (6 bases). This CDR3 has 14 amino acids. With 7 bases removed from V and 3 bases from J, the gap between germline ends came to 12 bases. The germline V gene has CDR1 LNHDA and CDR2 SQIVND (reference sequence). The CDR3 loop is CASTVHRDTGELFF. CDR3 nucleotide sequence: TGTGCCAGTACCGTCCACAGGGACACCGGGGAGCTGTTTTTT.

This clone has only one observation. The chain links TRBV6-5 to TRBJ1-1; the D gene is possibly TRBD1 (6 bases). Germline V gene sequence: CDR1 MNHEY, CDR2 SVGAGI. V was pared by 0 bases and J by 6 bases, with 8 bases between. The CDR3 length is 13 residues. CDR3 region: CASSYSSGAEAFF. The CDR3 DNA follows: TGTGCCAGCAGTTACTCCTCAGGGGCTGAAGCTTTCTTT.

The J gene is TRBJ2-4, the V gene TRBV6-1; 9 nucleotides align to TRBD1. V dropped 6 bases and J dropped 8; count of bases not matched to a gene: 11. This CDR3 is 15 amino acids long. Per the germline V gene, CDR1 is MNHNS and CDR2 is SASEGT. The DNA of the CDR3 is TGTGCCAGCAGAGAGCAGACAGGGGGAGCAGACATTCAGTACTTC. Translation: CASREQTGGADIQYF.

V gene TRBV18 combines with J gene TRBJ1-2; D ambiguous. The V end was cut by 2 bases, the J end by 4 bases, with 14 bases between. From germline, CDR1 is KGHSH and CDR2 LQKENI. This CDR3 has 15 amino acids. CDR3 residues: CASSPVEQPIYGYTF. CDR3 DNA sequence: TGTGCCAGCTCACCAGTCGAACAGCCCATCTATGGCTACACCTTC.

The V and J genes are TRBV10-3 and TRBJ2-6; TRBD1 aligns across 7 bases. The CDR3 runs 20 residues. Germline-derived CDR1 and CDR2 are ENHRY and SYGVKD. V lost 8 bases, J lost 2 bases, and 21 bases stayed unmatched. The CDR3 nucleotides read TGTGCCATCGGGGACAGCGGACTCGTCCAGTCCCCACCTGGGGCCAACGTCCTGACTTTC. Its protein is CAIGDSGLVQSPPGANVLTF.

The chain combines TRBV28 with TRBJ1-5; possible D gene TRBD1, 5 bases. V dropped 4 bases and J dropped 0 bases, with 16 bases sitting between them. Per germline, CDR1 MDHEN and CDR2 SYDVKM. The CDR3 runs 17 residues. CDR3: CASSSIPGIDSNQPQHF. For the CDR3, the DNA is TGTGCCAGCAGTTCAATACCAGGGATCGATAGCAATCAGCCCCAGCATTTT.

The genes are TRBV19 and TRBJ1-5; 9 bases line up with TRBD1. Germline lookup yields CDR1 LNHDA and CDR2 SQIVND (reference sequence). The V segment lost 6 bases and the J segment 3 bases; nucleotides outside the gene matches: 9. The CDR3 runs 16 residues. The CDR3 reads CASRRRRDRDNQPQHF. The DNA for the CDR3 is TGTGCCAGTAGAAGGCGCCGGGACAGGGACAATCAGCCCCAGCATTTT.

The CDR3 protein is CASSITGTSGGGSYEQYF. As DNA, the CDR3 is TGTGCCAGCAGTATTACGGGAACTAGCGGGGGTGGCTCCTACGAGCAGTACTTC. The chain carries TRBV7-9 and TRBJ2-7, with TRBD2 identical over 11 bases. Germline CDR1 is SEHNR and CDR2 is FQNEAQ (reference sequence). This CDR3 spans 18 amino acids. The junction had 13 bases not matched to a gene; V was cut back by 6 bases and J by 0 bases.

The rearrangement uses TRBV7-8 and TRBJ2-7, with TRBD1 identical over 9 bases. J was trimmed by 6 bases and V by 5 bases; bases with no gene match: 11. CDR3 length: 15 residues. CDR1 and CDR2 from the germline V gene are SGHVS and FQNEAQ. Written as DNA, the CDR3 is TGTGCCAGCAGCCCGTATGGACAGGGGAACGGCGAGCAGTACTTC. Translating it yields CASSPYGQGNGEQYF.

The CDR3 sequence is CASSERTGVGTLHF. The CDR3, as DNA: TGTGCCAGCAGTGAAAGGACAGGGGTAGGGACCCTCCACTTT. The genes are TRBV6-1 and TRBJ1-6, with 9 nucleotides matching TRBD1. The ends lost 2 bases at V and 14 bases at J; junction bases unmatched: 7. The CDR3 contains 14 residues. The germline CDR1 and CDR2 sequences are MNHNS and SASEGT.

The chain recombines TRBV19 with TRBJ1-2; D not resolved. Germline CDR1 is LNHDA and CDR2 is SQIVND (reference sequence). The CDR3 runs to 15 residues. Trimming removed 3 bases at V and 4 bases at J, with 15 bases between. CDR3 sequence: CASSIRVSVGYGYTF. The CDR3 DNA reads TGTGCCAGTAGTATTCGGGTATCGGTTGGCTATGGCTACACCTTC.

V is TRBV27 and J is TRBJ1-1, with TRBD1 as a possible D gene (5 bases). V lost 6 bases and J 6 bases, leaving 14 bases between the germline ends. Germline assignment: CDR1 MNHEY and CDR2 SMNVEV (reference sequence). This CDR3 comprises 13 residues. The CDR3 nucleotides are TGTGCCAGCAGACCCGGGGGGGGAGCTGAAGCTTTCTTT. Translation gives CASRPGGGAEAFF.

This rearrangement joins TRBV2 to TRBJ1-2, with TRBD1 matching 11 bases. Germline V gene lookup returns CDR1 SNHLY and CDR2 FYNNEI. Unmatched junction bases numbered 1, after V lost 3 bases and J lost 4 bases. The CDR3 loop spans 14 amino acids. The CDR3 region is CASSEGTGGYGYTF. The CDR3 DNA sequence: TGTGCCAGCAGTGAGGGGACAGGGGGCTATGGCTACACCTTC.

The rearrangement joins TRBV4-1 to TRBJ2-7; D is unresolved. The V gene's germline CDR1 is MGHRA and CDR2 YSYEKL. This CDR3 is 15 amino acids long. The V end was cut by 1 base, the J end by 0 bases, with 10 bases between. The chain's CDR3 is CASSQVTGSSYEQYF. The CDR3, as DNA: TGCGCCAGCAGCCAAGTGACGGGTAGCTCCTACGAGCAGTACTTC.

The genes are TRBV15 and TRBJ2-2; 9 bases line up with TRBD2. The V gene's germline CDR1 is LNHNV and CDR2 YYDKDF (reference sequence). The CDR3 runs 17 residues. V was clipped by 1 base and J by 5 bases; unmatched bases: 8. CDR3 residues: CATSRVTWAGGTGELFF. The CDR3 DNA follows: TGTGCCACCAGCAGAGTGACTTGGGCGGGAGGGACCGGGGAGCTGTTTTTT.

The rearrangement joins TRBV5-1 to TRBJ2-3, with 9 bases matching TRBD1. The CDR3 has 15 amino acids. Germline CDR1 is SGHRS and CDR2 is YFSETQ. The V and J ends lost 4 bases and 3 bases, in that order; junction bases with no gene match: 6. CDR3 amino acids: CASSVRDRVTDTQYF. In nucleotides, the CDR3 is TGCGCCAGCAGCGTCCGGGACAGGGTGACAGATACGCAGTATTTT. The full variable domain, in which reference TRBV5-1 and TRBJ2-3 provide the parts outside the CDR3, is KAGVTQTPRYLIKTRGQQVTLSCSPISGHRSVSWYQQTPGQGLQFLFEYFSETQRNKGNFPGRFSGRQFSNSRSEMNVSTLELGDSALYLCASSVRDRVTDTQYFGPGTRLTVL.

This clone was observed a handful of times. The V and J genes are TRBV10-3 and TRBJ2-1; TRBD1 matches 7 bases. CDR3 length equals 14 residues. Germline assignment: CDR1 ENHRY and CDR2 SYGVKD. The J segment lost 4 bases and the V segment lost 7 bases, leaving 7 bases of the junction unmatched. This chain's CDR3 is CAITPGQDYNEQFF. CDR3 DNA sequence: TGTGCCATCACCCCAGGACAGGATTACAATGAGCAGTTCTTC.

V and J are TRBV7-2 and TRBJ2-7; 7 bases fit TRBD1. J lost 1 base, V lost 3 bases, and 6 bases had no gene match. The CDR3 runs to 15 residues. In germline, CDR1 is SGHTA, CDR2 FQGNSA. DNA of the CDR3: TGTGCCAGCAGCTTTGACAGGGTAGGGTCCTACGAGCAGTACTTC. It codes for CASSFDRVGSYEQYF.

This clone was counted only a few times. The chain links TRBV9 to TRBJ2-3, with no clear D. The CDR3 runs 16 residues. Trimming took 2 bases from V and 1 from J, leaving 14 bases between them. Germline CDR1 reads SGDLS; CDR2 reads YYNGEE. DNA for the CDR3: TGTGCCAGCAGCGTTCACCGCGATAGCCGCACAGATACGCAGTATTTT. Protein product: CASSVHRDSRTDTQYF.